The entry below describes one T cell receptor beta chain. The sample belongs to a study of blood T cell repertoires in COVID-19. Study overall: The study drew acute and convalescent COVID-19 samples from the United States, Italy and Spain. T cells, B-cell-depleted T cells, or PBMCs supplied cDNA or gDNA.

With 4 bases removed from V and 0 bases from J, the gap between germline ends came to 14 bases. CDR1 is MDHEN and CDR2 is SYDVKM in the germline V gene. The CDR3 contains 16 residues. Original methodology: Quantification of nucleated cells was approximated via reference gene primer amplification. The table came from immunoSEQ multiplex PCR; TCRdb's copy has only in-frame clones and leaves some out. The DNA was the basis for D and trimming; V, J and clone size are from that table. The sample includes about 170,000 clones, 85% to 90% of them seen just once. The material sequenced was peripheral blood. V is TRBV28 and J is TRBJ2-3; TRBD2 is a possible D gene (5 bases). This clonotype originated in a middle-aged man who had recovered from COVID-19. The CDR3 DNA is TGTGCCAGCAGTTCCCCCGAAGGAGGTAGCACAGATACGCAGTATTTT. This sequence encodes CASSSPEGGSTDTQYF.